A selection of T cell receptor beta chains follows, all from one sample in a study of regulatory T cells in long-lasting Graves disease. MiXCR, applied by TCRdb to the multiplex PCR reads, yields one record per CDR3 protein. The sample carries about 420,000 distinct CDR3 sequences, about a sixth recorded once. These sequences were also reported in another study, on T cells in Graves' hyperthyroidism and ophthalmopathy.

The specimen comprised peripheral blood mononuclear cells (PBMCs), sampled at new diagnosis, from a patient treated with antithyroid drugs. These receptors all stem from a woman under 30 with Graves disease. The CDR3 runs from the conserved cysteine through the conserved F or W. The D gene is left open where the match is weak. Rows may omit the clone size; those that give it use once, few, many or a size class.

abundance: .; d_gene: TRBD1; v_gene: TRBV30; len: 16; j_gene: TRBJ2-2; CDR3nt: TGTGCCTGGAGTGTATTTGGACAGGGGGCAGGCGGGGAGCTGTTTTTT; CDR3aa: CAWSVFGQGAGGELFF
abundance: many; d_gene: TRBD2; v_gene: TRBV20-1; len: 15; j_gene: TRBJ2-3; CDR3nt: TGCAGTGCTAGAGTGGTAGCGGGAGTTACGGATACGCAGTATTTT; CDR3aa: CSARVVAGVTDTQYF
abundance: few; d_gene: .; v_gene: TRBV5-1; len: 17; j_gene: TRBJ2-5; CDR3nt: TGCGCCAGCAGCTTCCCTCCACAGGGTTACCTCCAAGAGACCCAGTACTTC; CDR3aa: CASSFPPQGYLQETQYF
abundance: .; d_gene: .; v_gene: TRBV3-1; len: 14; j_gene: TRBJ2-7; CDR3nt: TGTGCCAGCAGCCAAAGCGAGGGGATCTACGAGCAGTACTTC; CDR3aa: CASSQSEGIYEQYF
abundance: .; d_gene: TRBD1; v_gene: TRBV25-1; len: 17; j_gene: TRBJ1-3; CDR3nt: TGTGCCAGCAGTGAATGGACAGGGGGTCCCCCTGGAAACACCATATATTTT; CDR3aa: CASSEWTGGPPGNTIYF
abundance: many; d_gene: .; v_gene: TRBV6-4; len: 14; j_gene: TRBJ2-2; CDR3nt: TGTGCCAGCAGTGCAGACGGATCCTCCGGGGAGCTGTTTTTT; CDR3aa: CASSADGSSGELFF
abundance: .; d_gene: .; v_gene: TRBV27; len: 14; j_gene: TRBJ2-3; CDR3nt: TGTGCCGGCAGCCCTGGGTTCGGCACAGATACGCAGTATTTT; CDR3aa: CAGSPGFGTDTQYF
abundance: many; d_gene: .; v_gene: TRBV27; len: 17; j_gene: TRBJ2-7; CDR3nt: TGTGCCAGCGGGAACCTTTTCTTTGGGGGAAGCACCTACGAGCAGTACTTC; CDR3aa: CASGNLFFGGSTYEQYF
abundance: many; d_gene: .; v_gene: TRBV30; len: 11; j_gene: TRBJ2-1; CDR3nt: TGTGCCTGGATGGAAAGCCGCCGGGGGTTCTTC; CDR3aa: CAWMESRRGFF
abundance: few; d_gene: TRBD2; v_gene: TRBV20-1; len: 14; j_gene: TRBJ2-3; CDR3nt: TGCTCAGAACGCCGACTAGCGGGCACAGATACGCAGTATTTT; CDR3aa: CSERRLAGTDTQYF
abundance: many; d_gene: .; v_gene: TRBV6-5; len: 13; j_gene: TRBJ2-3; CDR3nt: TGTGCCAACAGTTTCGGGGGAACAGATACGCAGTATTTT; CDR3aa: CANSFGGTDTQYF
abundance: many; d_gene: TRBD1; v_gene: TRBV5-1; len: 15; j_gene: TRBJ2-7; CDR3nt: TGCGCCAGCAGCAGACAGGGGGGGACCTCCTACGAGCAGTACTTC; CDR3aa: CASSRQGGTSYEQYF
abundance: few; d_gene: .; v_gene: TRBV5-1; len: 15; j_gene: TRBJ2-5; CDR3nt: TGCGCCAGCATCCCGACAGGCTTGTACCAAGAGACCCAGTACTTC; CDR3aa: CASIPTGLYQETQYF
abundance: many; d_gene: TRBD2; v_gene: TRBV4-2; len: 17; j_gene: TRBJ2-1; CDR3nt: TGTGCCAGCAGCCAAGAAGAGGGACTAGCGGGTACGGGTGAGCAGTTCTTC; CDR3aa: CASSQEEGLAGTGEQFF
abundance: .; d_gene: TRBD2; v_gene: TRBV28; len: 16; j_gene: TRBJ2-1; CDR3nt: TGTGCCAGCAGGATAGGACTAGCGGGCCCCCACAATGAGCAGTTCTTC; CDR3aa: CASRIGLAGPHNEQFF
abundance: few; d_gene: TRBD2; v_gene: TRBV7-7; len: 19; j_gene: TRBJ2-2; CDR3nt: TGTGCTAGCAGCTTACCCGGACTAGCGGCAGGAGAGAGCACCGGGGAGCTGTTTTTT; CDR3aa: CASSLPGLAAGESTGELFF
abundance: many; d_gene: .; v_gene: TRBV28; len: 13; j_gene: TRBJ2-5; CDR3nt: TGTGCCAGCAGCCGACCCGGACGAAAGGGATCGCACTTC; CDR3aa: CASSRPGRKGSHF
abundance: many; d_gene: .; v_gene: TRBV7-3; len: 15; j_gene: TRBJ2-5; CDR3nt: TGTGCCAGCAGCTTAATCGGTGGATTGCAAGAGACCCAGTACTTC; CDR3aa: CASSLIGGLQETQYF
abundance: few; d_gene: TRBD1; v_gene: TRBV12-3/TRBV12-4; len: 13; j_gene: TRBJ1-2; CDR3nt: TGTGCCAGCAGTCCTTCGACAGGGGCCGGCTACACCTTC; CDR3aa: CASSPSTGAGYTF
abundance: .; d_gene: .; v_gene: TRBV5-1; len: 17; j_gene: TRBJ1-1; CDR3nt: TGCGCCAGCAGCTTGGCCCCACAGGGCAGGATGAACACTGAAGCTTTCTTT; CDR3aa: CASSLAPQGRMNTEAFF
abundance: many; d_gene: .; v_gene: TRBV7-2; len: 16; j_gene: TRBJ2-7; CDR3nt: TGTGCCAGCAGCGACCCCTTTTTAGCTTCGTATTACGAGCAGTACTTC; CDR3aa: CASSDPFLASYYEQYF
abundance: .; d_gene: TRBD2; v_gene: TRBV6-5; len: 16; j_gene: TRBJ2-5; CDR3nt: TGTGCCAGCAGTTACGGGGGGGTGAGGCCTCCAGAGACCCAGTACTTC; CDR3aa: CASSYGGVRPPETQYF
abundance: many; d_gene: .; v_gene: TRBV7-8; len: 17; j_gene: TRBJ2-3; CDR3nt: TGTGCCAGCAGCTTAGCTGGGCTCGGACCTAGCACAGATACGCAGTATTTT; CDR3aa: CASSLAGLGPSTDTQYF
abundance: many; d_gene: .; v_gene: TRBV3-1; len: 16; j_gene: TRBJ1-6; CDR3nt: TGTGCCAGCAGCCAAGGAGGGACCTCCTCTAATTCACCCCTCCACTTT; CDR3aa: CASSQGGTSSNSPLHF
abundance: many; d_gene: .; v_gene: TRBV15; len: 16; j_gene: TRBJ2-5; CDR3nt: TGTGCCACCAGCAGAGCACCGATTGCCGGGCGGGAGACCCAGTACTTC; CDR3aa: CATSRAPIAGRETQYF
abundance: many; d_gene: .; v_gene: TRBV24-1; len: 13; j_gene: TRBJ1-1; CDR3nt: TGTGCCACCAGTGGACGGGGGGGGACTGAAGCTTTCTTT; CDR3aa: CATSGRGGTEAFF
abundance: many; d_gene: .; v_gene: TRBV12-3/TRBV12-4; len: 13; j_gene: TRBJ2-7; CDR3nt: TGTGCCAGCAGTTTTACTGCAGGGAGCGAGCAGTACTTC; CDR3aa: CASSFTAGSEQYF
abundance: many; d_gene: TRBD1; v_gene: TRBV19; len: 13; j_gene: TRBJ2-1; CDR3nt: TGTGCCAGTAGTATATACTCCGGGACAGGGGAGTTCTTC; CDR3aa: CASSIYSGTGEFF
abundance: .; d_gene: .; v_gene: TRBV7-9; len: 13; j_gene: TRBJ1-1; CDR3nt: TGTGCCAGCAGCCAGGGACGGGACACTGAAGCTTTCTTT; CDR3aa: CASSQGRDTEAFF
abundance: many; d_gene: TRBD1; v_gene: TRBV7-2; len: 14; j_gene: TRBJ2-7; CDR3nt: TGTGCCAGCACCTTCCGGGACAGGGACTACGAGCAGTACTTC; CDR3aa: CASTFRDRDYEQYF
abundance: .; d_gene: TRBD2; v_gene: TRBV11-2; len: 14; j_gene: TRBJ2-1; CDR3nt: TGTGCCAGCAGCCAGGGACTAGCGGGACCCGAGCAGTTCTTC; CDR3aa: CASSQGLAGPEQFF
abundance: few; d_gene: .; v_gene: TRBV9; len: 16; j_gene: TRBJ2-1; CDR3nt: TGTGCCAGCAGCCCGAATTCGGCTCGCTCCTACAATGAGCAGTTCTTC; CDR3aa: CASSPNSARSYNEQFF
abundance: .; d_gene: .; v_gene: TRBV9; len: 14; j_gene: TRBJ1-1; CDR3nt: TGTGCCAGCAGCGTAGTAAGGGGGGACACTGAAGCTTTCTTT; CDR3aa: CASSVVRGDTEAFF
abundance: many; d_gene: TRBD2; v_gene: TRBV3-1; len: 16; j_gene: TRBJ2-7; CDR3nt: TGTGCCAGCAGCCAATCTACCGGGAGGGCCATGAACGAGCAGTACTTC; CDR3aa: CASSQSTGRAMNEQYF
abundance: many; d_gene: TRBD2; v_gene: TRBV3-1; len: 15; j_gene: TRBJ2-7; CDR3nt: TGTGCCAGCAGCTCTCGACTAGCGGAGACCTACGAGCAGTACTTC; CDR3aa: CASSSRLAETYEQYF
abundance: few; d_gene: TRBD1; v_gene: TRBV15; len: 12; j_gene: TRBJ1-1; CDR3nt: TGTGCCACCGGGACAGTGAACACTGAAGCTTTCTTT; CDR3aa: CATGTVNTEAFF
abundance: many; d_gene: .; v_gene: TRBV7-2; len: 16; j_gene: TRBJ2-7; CDR3nt: TGTGCCAGCAGCTTAGTTGTCGTGGCGGCGGCCTACGAGCAGTACTTC; CDR3aa: CASSLVVVAAAYEQYF
abundance: few; d_gene: .; v_gene: TRBV4-3; len: 16; j_gene: TRBJ1-5; CDR3nt: TGCGCCAGCAGCCAAGATCATCGGGCGGGTCCGGAGGCCCAGCATTTT; CDR3aa: CASSQDHRAGPEAQHF
abundance: many; d_gene: TRBD2; v_gene: TRBV11-2; len: 13; j_gene: TRBJ2-5; CDR3nt: TGTGCCAGCAGTAAACTAGCGACAGAGACCCAGTACTTC; CDR3aa: CASSKLATETQYF
abundance: many; d_gene: .; v_gene: TRBV6-1; len: 14; j_gene: TRBJ2-7; CDR3nt: TGTGCCAGCAGTACAACTAGGGACCTCTACGAGCAGTACTTC; CDR3aa: CASSTTRDLYEQYF
abundance: few; d_gene: .; v_gene: TRBV7-8; len: 14; j_gene: TRBJ1-2; CDR3nt: TGTGCCAGCAGCCCGACGACCGACCTCTATGGCTACACCTTC; CDR3aa: CASSPTTDLYGYTF
abundance: many; d_gene: TRBD1; v_gene: TRBV12-3/TRBV12-4; len: 16; j_gene: TRBJ2-3; CDR3nt: TGTGCCAGCAGTTTACTGAGGGACAGGGGAACAGATACGCAGTATTTT; CDR3aa: CASSLLRDRGTDTQYF
abundance: many; d_gene: .; v_gene: TRBV5-1; len: 13; j_gene: TRBJ2-7; CDR3nt: TGCGCCAGCAGCTTACAACAGTATTACGAGCAGTACTTC; CDR3aa: CASSLQQYYEQYF
abundance: many; d_gene: TRBD2; v_gene: TRBV28; len: 15; j_gene: TRBJ2-3; CDR3nt: TGTGCCAGCACCGTAGCGGGAGGGGTCACAGATACGCAGTATTTT; CDR3aa: CASTVAGGVTDTQYF
abundance: .; d_gene: .; v_gene: TRBV19; len: 13; j_gene: TRBJ2-5; CDR3nt: TGTGCCGGTAGTATAGGGCCCCAAGAGACCCAGTACTTC; CDR3aa: CAGSIGPQETQYF
abundance: many; d_gene: .; v_gene: TRBV7-9; len: 13; j_gene: TRBJ1-2; CDR3nt: TGTGCCAGCAGCTCCGACCACAGCTATGGCTACACCTTC; CDR3aa: CASSSDHSYGYTF
abundance: many; d_gene: .; v_gene: TRBV3-2; len: 18; j_gene: TRBJ2-1; CDR3nt: TGTGCCAGCAGCCAACCAGACCCACAGGTTAGCTCCTACAATGAGCAGTTCTTC; CDR3aa: CASSQPDPQVSSYNEQFF
abundance: many; d_gene: TRBD1; v_gene: TRBV28; len: 18; j_gene: TRBJ2-3; CDR3nt: TGTGCTACCGCGGACAGGGGGCGTGGCGGGGGGGGCACAGATACGCAGTATTTT; CDR3aa: CATADRGRGGGGTDTQYF
abundance: .; d_gene: TRBD2; v_gene: TRBV6-2/TRBV6-3; len: 17; j_gene: TRBJ2-7; CDR3nt: TGTGCCAGCAGTTACTCGGGACTAGCGGGAGAAGCCTACGAGCAGTACTTC; CDR3aa: CASSYSGLAGEAYEQYF
abundance: many; d_gene: TRBD2; v_gene: TRBV11-2; len: 16; j_gene: TRBJ2-5; CDR3nt: TGTGCCAGCAGCTCGGGGAGTATAGCGGGAGGGGAGACCCAGTACTTC; CDR3aa: CASSSGSIAGGETQYF
abundance: many; d_gene: .; v_gene: TRBV6-5; len: 16; j_gene: TRBJ2-1; CDR3nt: TGTGCCAGCAGTTACTTTGGGGTTAGCTCCTACAATGAGCAGTTCTTC; CDR3aa: CASSYFGVSSYNEQFF
abundance: .; d_gene: .; v_gene: TRBV6-1; len: 13; j_gene: TRBJ2-1; CDR3nt: TGTGCCTCCGGGGAGGCGCCGTACAATGAGCAGTTCTTC; CDR3aa: CASGEAPYNEQFF
abundance: few; d_gene: .; v_gene: TRBV3-1; len: 17; j_gene: TRBJ2-7; CDR3nt: TGTGCCAGCAGCCAAGATCAACGGGGGCTGAGCTCCTACGAGCAGTACTTC; CDR3aa: CASSQDQRGLSSYEQYF
abundance: few; d_gene: TRBD1; v_gene: TRBV7-6; len: 18; j_gene: TRBJ2-3; CDR3nt: TGTGCCAGCAGCTTAGTCCCCCGGGACAGGGGGCGAGCAGATACGCAGTATTTT; CDR3aa: CASSLVPRDRGRADTQYF
abundance: .; d_gene: .; v_gene: TRBV6-1; len: 14; j_gene: TRBJ1-5; CDR3nt: TGTGCCAGCAGTCTACACCGCAGGGTTCAGCCCCAGCATTTT; CDR3aa: CASSLHRRVQPQHF
abundance: many; d_gene: .; v_gene: TRBV2; len: 13; j_gene: TRBJ1-2; CDR3nt: TGTGCCAGCAGTGATCTGCGGGATCATGGCTACACCTTC; CDR3aa: CASSDLRDHGYTF
abundance: many; d_gene: .; v_gene: TRBV2; len: 14; j_gene: TRBJ2-5; CDR3nt: TGTGCCAGCAGTGATTGGAGCGCCAAAGAGACCCAGTACTTC; CDR3aa: CASSDWSAKETQYF
abundance: many; d_gene: .; v_gene: TRBV12-5; len: 14; j_gene: TRBJ2-3; CDR3nt: TGTGCTAGTGGTTCGCAAGGTGGCACAGATACGCAGTATTTT; CDR3aa: CASGSQGGTDTQYF
abundance: many; d_gene: .; v_gene: TRBV3-1; len: 13; j_gene: TRBJ1-1; CDR3nt: TGTGCCAGCAGCCAGACCTCGGGGGAGAAGGCTTTCTTT; CDR3aa: CASSQTSGEKAFF
abundance: few; d_gene: .; v_gene: TRBV3-1; len: 15; j_gene: TRBJ2-3; CDR3nt: TGTGCCAGCAGCCAAGTTCAGGGGCGCACAGATACGCAGTATTTT; CDR3aa: CASSQVQGRTDTQYF